Below, 26 T cell receptor beta chains from the same sample are listed, as sequenced in a study of identical twins. TCRdb ran MiXCR on the 5' RACE reads and lists one entry per CDR3 protein. The sample consists of around 370,000 distinct CDR3 sequences, roughly 10% of them appearing once. Sequenced input: naive T cells sorted from blood. These receptors were obtained from a woman in her forties or fifties in good health.

The chain joins TRBV20-1 to TRBJ1-4; D is uncertain. CDR3 size: 13 residues. V was shortened by 6 bases and J by 7 bases, with 15 bases between the two germline ends. In germline, CDR1 is DFQATT, CDR2 SNEGSKA (reference sequence). This CDR3 reads CSARPRPGEKLFF. In nucleotides, the CDR3 is TGCAGTGCCCGACCACGTCCGGGTGAAAAACTGTTTTTT.

This clonotype occurred a few times. This chain joins TRBV12-3 or TRBV12-4 and TRBJ2-4; D not resolved. The germline V and J ends were trimmed by 4 bases and 0 bases, with 10 bases remaining between them. CDR3 length: 15 amino acids. CDR3 loop: CASSSYTLAKNIQYF. The CDR3, as DNA: TGTGCCAGCAGTTCCTATACTTTAGCCAAAAACATTCAGTACTTC.

This clonotype was seen more than once but under ten times. The J gene is TRBJ1-1, the V gene TRBV29-1; D remains unclear. Between the trimmed V and J ends, which lost 4 bases and 5 bases, there was a span of 5 bases. Germline values: CDR1 SQVTM, CDR2 ANQGSEA. The CDR3 runs to 10 residues. Written as DNA, the CDR3 is TGCAGCGTTGCCCTTACTGAAGCTTTCTTT. Translation gives CSVALTEAFF.

This clonotype appeared many times. The genes are TRBV29-1 and TRBJ2-1; TRBD2 agrees at 7 bases. Germline CDR1 SQVTM, CDR2 ANQGSEA. This CDR3 spans 13 amino acids. CDR3 residues: CSGRGDGNNEQFF. CDR3 nucleotide sequence: TGCAGTGGGAGGGGAGACGGCAATAATGAGCAGTTCTTC.

This chain connects TRBV27 to TRBJ2-3, with D possibly TRBD2 on 5 matching bases. Trimming pared 4 bases from V and 1 base from J, leaving 15 bases between. Germline assignment: CDR1 MNHEY and CDR2 SMNVEV (reference sequence). The CDR3 has 16 amino acids. The CDR3 here is CASSSPMGRGTDTQYF. CDR3 nucleotides: TGTGCCAGCAGTTCCCCCATGGGGAGAGGCACAGATACGCAGTATTTT.

A note on this clonotype: Being one base from a much bigger clone, this may be a read error. V usage is TRBV2 and J usage is TRBJ1-1; TRBD1 is a possible D gene (6 bases). Germline CDR1 reads SNHLY; CDR2 reads FYNNEI. The CDR3 extends over 17 amino acids. CDR3 loop: CASSEALQRGWDTEVFF. The CDR3 nucleotides read TGTGCCAGCAGTGAAGCGCTTCAAAGGGGGTGGGACACTGAAGTTTTCTTT.

The chain links TRBV24-1 to TRBJ1-1, with D tentatively TRBD1 (6 bases). Trimming shortened V by 6 bases and J by 5 bases, and 12 bases separated the two germline ends. Germline values: CDR1 KGHDR, CDR2 SFDVKD. The length of the CDR3 is 13 residues. The CDR3 DNA follows: TGTGCCACCAGTCGCAAACAGGGAACTGAAGCTTTCTTT. This sequence encodes CATSRKQGTEAFF.

This clonotype was found many times. V and J are TRBV28 and TRBJ2-7, with TRBD2 identical over 9 bases. The CDR3 runs to 17 residues. Trimming removed 7 bases from V and 1 base from J; junction bases left unmatched: 14. CDR1 is MDHEN, CDR2 SYDVKM, per germline. In DNA, the CDR3 is TGTGCCAGCACCCGCGGCGGAGGAAGCGGGAGGTCCTACGAGCAGTACGTC. Residues: CASTRGGGSGRSYEQYV.

This clonotype was detected a few times. The chain recombines TRBV20-1 with TRBJ2-1; TRBD2 is a possible D gene (6 bases). Trimming shortened V by 3 bases and J by 6 bases, and 18 bases separated the two germline ends. The germline V gene has CDR1 DFQATT and CDR2 SNEGSKA (reference sequence). CDR3 length equals 15 residues. The CDR3 nucleotides are TGCAGTGCTAGTATGGGACTCAATCCCCTCAATGAGCAGTTCTTC. As protein: CSASMGLNPLNEQFF.

The rearrangement joins TRBV27 to TRBJ2-3; no clear D. V lost 7 bases to trimming and J lost 0 bases, with 11 bases between them. This CDR3 contains 14 residues. Germline CDR1 reads MNHEY; CDR2 reads SMNVEV (reference sequence). CDR3 in amino acids: CASTQLRSTDTQYF. For the CDR3, the DNA is TGTGCCAGCACCCAGTTACGTAGCACAGATACGCAGTATTTT.

The genes are TRBV6-4 and TRBJ2-3, with D perhaps being TRBD1 or TRBD2 (5 bases each). This CDR3 is built from 17 residues. V was shortened by 0 bases and J by 5 bases, with 18 bases between the two germline ends. Germline V gene data show CDR1 as MRHNA and CDR2 as SNTAGT. CDR3 in DNA: TGTGCCAGCAGTGACTCGAGTAATCCCGGGGACCGAGATACGCAGTATTTT. Protein sequence: CASSDSSNPGDRDTQYF.

Only a few counts were recorded for this clonotype. V is TRBV15 and J is TRBJ2-7; the D gene is possibly TRBD1 (6 bases). From germline, CDR1 is LNHNV and CDR2 YYDKDF (reference sequence). The CDR3 covers 17 residues. The V end was cut by 0 bases, the J end by 3 bases, with 18 bases between. This chain's CDR3 is CATSRDGWQGTYYEQYF. The CDR3 DNA follows: TGTGCCACCAGCAGAGATGGTTGGCAGGGGACCTACTACGAGCAGTACTTC.

Ten or more counts support this clonotype. V is TRBV5-1 and J is TRBJ2-1; D not resolved. The CDR3 has 15 residues. Germline CDR1 is SGHRS and CDR2 is YFSETQ. V gave up 2 bases and J gave up 0 bases, with 9 bases separating them. The CDR3 spells CASSFTPSSYNEQFF. Written as DNA, the CDR3 is TGCGCCAGCAGCTTTACACCGAGCTCCTACAATGAGCAGTTCTTC. The whole variable domain, remainder taken from reference TRBV5-1 and TRBJ2-1, is KAGVTQTPRYLIKTRGQQVTLSCSPISGHRSVSWYQQTPGQGLQFLFEYFSETQRNKGNFPGRFSGRQFSNSRSEMNVSTLELGDSALYLCASSFTPSSYNEQFFGPGTRLTVL.

This clonotype was counted at least ten times. This rearrangement joins TRBV20-1 to TRBJ1-5, with 7 nucleotides matching TRBD1. This CDR3 is 16 amino acids long. In germline, CDR1 is DFQATT, CDR2 SNEGSKA (reference sequence). Trimming cost V 6 bases and J 4 bases; bases outside gene matches: 15. CDR3 sequence (DNA): TGCAGTGCCGCCACTACCCTAAGACAGGGTAATCAGCCCCAGCATTTT. It specifies CSAATTLRQGNQPQHF.

The gene calls are TRBV20-1 and TRBJ2-3, with TRBD1 matching over 8 bases. Trimming cost V 0 bases and J 1 base; bases outside gene matches: 6. The CDR3 consists of 16 residues. Germline V gene lookup returns CDR1 DFQATT and CDR2 SNEGSKA (reference sequence). The CDR3 loop reads CSARDDRGWGTDTQYF. The CDR3 bases are TGCAGTGCTAGAGACGACAGGGGCTGGGGCACAGATACGCAGTATTTT.

This chain connects TRBV28 to TRBJ2-3, with D possibly called TRBD1 or TRBD2 (5 bases each). Germline V gene sequence: CDR1 MDHEN, CDR2 SYDVKM. The CDR3 loop spans 15 amino acids. V dropped 6 bases and J dropped 5 bases, with 18 bases sitting between them. CDR3 DNA: TGTGCCAGCAGGGGGGTTAAGGGTTATGGAGATACGCAGTATTTT. Amino acid sequence: CASRGVKGYGDTQYF.

This clonotype was found many times. The rearrangement uses TRBV20-1 and TRBJ2-7, with 10 bases aligning to TRBD2. CDR1 DFQATT and CDR2 SNEGSKA come from the germline V gene (reference sequence). Unmatched junction bases numbered 6, after V lost 2 bases and J lost 2 bases. This CDR3 is built from 15 residues. CDR3 region: CSARFPAGGPYEQYV. Written as DNA, the CDR3 is TGCAGTGCTAGATTCCCAGCGGGAGGGCCCTACGAGCAGTACGTC.

This clonotype was observed many times. The V call is TRBV6-5, the J call TRBJ2-2; 7 nucleotides align to TRBD2. CDR1 is MNHEY and CDR2 is SVGAGI in the germline V gene. After removal of 0 bases from V and 1 base from J, the junction contained 5 bases not matched to a gene. The length of the CDR3 is 17 residues. CDR3: CASSYSWGGGNTGELFF. The CDR3 DNA follows: TGTGCCAGCAGTTACTCCTGGGGCGGGGGGAACACCGGGGAGCTGTTTTTT.

A few counts support this clonotype. The rearrangement joins TRBV12-3 or TRBV12-4 to TRBJ2-5; D is possibly TRBD2 (6 bases). Trimming removed 1 base from V and 5 bases from J, with 11 bases in between. There are 14 residues in the CDR3. CDR3 sequence reads: CASSLGAGHETQYF. The CDR3 bases are TGTGCCAGCAGTTTAGGAGCGGGTCATGAGACCCAGTACTTC.

In its sample, this clonotype was seen many times. The CDR3 is CASSFGTRAETQYF. The CDR3 nucleotides read TGCGCCAGCAGCTTTGGGACTAGGGCTGAGACCCAGTACTTC. The chain uses TRBV5-1 and TRBJ2-5; TRBD2 matches 8 bases. Unmatched junction bases numbered 5, after V lost 2 bases and J lost 5 bases. The CDR3 loop spans 14 amino acids. Germline V gene lookup returns CDR1 SGHRS and CDR2 YFSETQ.

The V call is TRBV7-8, the J call TRBJ2-1; TRBD2 aligns across 11 bases. Trimming at V came to 5 bases and at J to 5 bases, leaving 8 bases not matched to a gene. Germline CDR1 and CDR2: SGHVS and FQNEAQ. CDR3 length: 16 residues. This CDR3 reads CASSLGLAELHNEQFF. The DNA of the CDR3 is TGTGCCAGCAGCCTGGGACTAGCGGAGCTACACAATGAGCAGTTCTTC.

The chain is built from TRBV12-3 or TRBV12-4 and TRBJ2-4, with 7 nucleotides matching TRBD1. V shed 5 bases and J 1 base; nucleotides not matched to a gene: 5. The CDR3 consists of 15 residues. CDR3 sequence: CASSTPTGAKNIQYF. CDR3 sequence (DNA): TGTGCCAGCAGTACCCCGACAGGGGCCAAAAACATTCAGTACTTC.

The sample holds a few counts of this clonotype. V is TRBV25-1 and J is TRBJ2-7; 10 bases are a match to TRBD1. The ends lost 4 bases at V and 2 bases at J; junction bases unmatched: 5. The CDR3 length is 15 residues. Germline CDR1 reads MGHDK; CDR2 reads SYGVNS. Written as DNA, the CDR3 is TGTGCCAGCAGTGTCGGGACAGGGGCTACCTACGAGCAGTACTTC. This codes for CASSVGTGATYEQYF.

The rearrangement links TRBV11-2 to TRBJ1-2; possible D gene TRBD1, 5 bases. CDR1 is SGHAT and CDR2 is FQNNGV in the germline V gene. The CDR3 totals 14 residues. Trimming removed 2 bases from V and 2 bases from J, with 9 bases in between. CDR3 loop: CASSLSNRNYGYTF. CDR3 bases: TGTGCCAGCAGCTTATCAAACAGGAACTATGGCTACACCTTC.

Notes on this clonotype: It may be a read error: a sequence one base away is much more abundant. The V gene is TRBV24-1, the J gene TRBJ2-3, with 7 bases that match TRBD2. The CDR3 extends over 16 amino acids. Germline-derived CDR1 and CDR2 are KGHDR and SFDVKD. The CDR3 nucleotides read TGTGCCACCAATGATTCGTGGGGGGGGTCCACAGATACGCAGTATTTT. Encoded protein: CATNDSWGGSTDTQYF.

The chain joins TRBV7-9 to TRBJ1-2; TRBD1 matches 8 bases. The CDR3 spans 16 residues. In germline, CDR1 is SEHNR, CDR2 FQNEAQ (reference sequence). V was pared by 1 base and J by 5 bases, with 9 bases of the junction left unmatched. For the CDR3, the DNA is TGTGCCAGCAGCTTAGGATCCCCGGACAGGGCGTATGGCTACACCTTC. Residues: CASSLGSPDRAYGYTF.